Listed here is a single T cell receptor beta chain. This entry is derived from a study of T-cell reconstitution after alpha-beta-depleted transplantation in children. As it was prepared, the TCRbeta library received unique molecular identifiers. From the PCR reads, TCRdb called clonotypes with MiXCR, one entry per CDR3 protein. The sample lists around 370,000 distinct CDR3 sequences; under 13% were seen once. Trimming pared 1 base from V and 2 bases from J, leaving 11 bases between. Per the germline V gene, CDR1 is LGHNA and CDR2 is YSLEER. The CDR3 length is 15 residues. V and J are TRBV4-3 and TRBJ1-1, with D perhaps TRBD1 (5 bases). The sequence was obtained from a human donor who donated a stem cell graft to a child with acute lymphoblastic leukemia. The sample here was PBMCs from the stem cell graft donor, taken from the stem cell graft. The CDR3 sequence: CASSQGSGSNTEAFF. The CDR3 DNA reads as TGCGCCAGCAGCCAAGGCTCAGGGTCTAACACTGAAGCTTTCTTT.